The text below deals with one T cell receptor (beta chain). Its antigen remains unidentified. This sample was included in a study of T cell responses to AZD1222 COVID-19 vaccine. Regarding the study as a whole: Receipt of two AZD1222 doses was followed by a rise in Spike-specific TCR breadth and depth. Only a handful of individuals given AZD1222 were seropositive at baseline. Across the whole spike, CD4 TCRs peaked at regions 160-218 and 743-854. The donor cohort was predominantly white British with a female majority, and clonal diversity may have been underestimated.

Germline loops: CDR1 SGHRS, CDR2 YFSETQ. The CDR3 loop spans 15 amino acids. V gave up 4 bases and J gave up 0 bases, with 12 bases separating them. Profiling relied on immunoSEQ multiplex PCR, and the TCRdb table lists in-frame clones only, not all of them. The sample consists of 150,000 to 160,000 clones, roughly nine tenths of them appearing once. The clonotype comes from an adult in good health. This chain links TRBV5-1 with TRBJ2-3; unclear D gene. Sequencing used peripheral blood, obtained on day 0 of MenACWY control vaccination. The CDR3 here is CASSPTVSSTDTQYF. CDR3 bases: TGCGCCAGCAGCCCGACGGTCTCTAGCACAGATACGCAGTATTTT.